These 14 T cell receptor beta chains share one sample of origin, sequenced in a study of tissue T cells after allogeneic stem cell transplantation. Clones were sequenced by immunoSEQ multiplex PCR, and TCRdb holds only the in-frame ones, with some missing. The data show nearly 50,000 clones, with approximately 73% seen just once and about 0.7% held by the top ten. The sample consisted of sorted cells pooled from one or two spleens. These receptors all come from a pool of C57BL/6 mice in good health.

With regard to this clone: Germline and genes here are mouse. The read ends 1 residue shy of where the CDR3 ends; the end is completed using the germline J gene. V and J are TRBV13-1 and TRBJ2-5, with D uncertain. Trimming shortened V by 2 bases and J by 6 bases, and 4 bases separated the two germline ends. This CDR3 has 11 residues. Germline loops: CDR1 NSHNY, CDR2 SYGAGN. CDR3 bases read: TGTGCCAGCAGTGAGGGGGACACCCAGTAC. This encodes CASSEGDTQY. The full CDR3 sequence reads CASSEGDTQYF.

This clone was detected once. The gene names here belong to mouse. The read terminates 1 residue before the CDR3 end, so the remaining end is supplied by the germline J gene. The chain employs TRBV2 and TRBJ2-5; 8 bases align to TRBD2. The CDR3 extends over 16 amino acids. Germline trimming cut 0 bases from V and 2 bases from J; bases unmatched to any gene: 4. CDR1 is LGHNA, CDR2 YSYQKL, per germline. The CDR3 reads CASSQEGGGRQDTQYF. CDR3 DNA, as far as it was read: TGTGCCAGCAGCCAAGAAGGGGGGGGGCGCCAAGACACCCAGTAC.

Details on this clone: Germline and genes here are mouse. The read ends 1 residue early relative to the CDR3; the germline J gene fills the gap. The chain couples TRBV5 to TRBJ2-3; TRBD1 might be the D (5 bases). Looked up from germline, CDR1 is LGHNA and CDR2 is YNLKQL (reference sequence). CDR3 length equals 13 residues. Trimming removed 2 bases at V and 3 bases at J, with 6 bases between. The CDR3 reads CASSQNRAETLYF. The DNA read from the CDR3 is TGTGCCAGCAGCCAAAACAGGGCAGAAACGCTGTAT.

This clone was seen a handful of times. Germline and genes here are mouse. The read gets to within 1 residue of the CDR3 end, and the germline J gene fills in the rest. This chain joins TRBV17 and TRBJ1-4; 10 nucleotides agree with TRBD1. In germline, CDR1 is MNHDT, CDR2 YYDKIL. With V trimmed by 6 bases and J by 4 bases, 2 bases remained unmatched. The CDR3 has 14 residues. The CDR3: CASRTGGVNERLFF. Partial CDR3 DNA: TGTGCTAGCAGGACAGGGGGCGTCAACGAAAGATTATTT.

About this clone: Genes and germline come from the mouse. The CDR3 is cut off 1 residue early in the read; its end comes from the germline J gene. This rearrangement joins TRBV3 to TRBJ2-5; TRBD2 aligns across 9 bases. V trimming: 1 base; J trimming: 11 bases; junction bases outside the gene matches: 4. Germline lookup yields CDR1 SNHLY and CDR2 FYNGKV (reference sequence). This CDR3 region has 13 residues. The sequenced part of the CDR3 DNA is TGTGCCAGCAGCTTAGACTGGGGGGAGCGCCAGTAC. Protein product: CASSLDWGERQY. The whole CDR3 sequence reads CASSLDWGERQYF.

A remark on this clone: The gene names given are mouse names. Here the CDR3 reads CASSQVGASAETLYF. The covered CDR3 bases are TGTGCCAGCAGCCAAGTGGGGGCTAGTGCAGAAACGCTGTAT. The J gene is TRBJ2-3, the V gene TRBV2; D possibly uses TRBD1 or TRBD2 (6 bases each). The read is 1 residue too short to cover the CDR3 end, so that end is filled in from the germline J gene. This CDR3 has 15 amino acids. The V and J ends lost 1 base and 0 bases respectively, with 8 bases between them. CDR1 is LGHNA, CDR2 YSYQKL, per germline.

Concerning this clone: Gene names refer to mouse genes. The CDR3 DNA, read in part, is TGTGCCAGCAGTGGACCCACAGAAACGCTGTAT. This encodes CASSGPTETLY. The whole CDR3 is CASSGPTETLYF. The chain employs TRBV13-1 and TRBJ2-3; D ambiguous. Read sequence stops 1 residue before the CDR3 end, and the germline J gene provides the missing end. V was trimmed by 3 bases and J by 4 bases, leaving 6 bases between them. Looked up from germline, CDR1 is NSHNY and CDR2 is SYGAGN. CDR3 length equals 12 residues.

Concerning this clone: Gene names are the mouse ones. The missing CDR3 end, 1 residue past where the read stops, is filled in from the germline J gene. The chain couples TRBV13-2 to TRBJ1-1; D is uncertain. The V end was cut by 0 bases, the J end by 3 bases, with 6 bases between. This CDR3 comprises 13 residues. The germline V gene has CDR1 NNHNN and CDR2 SYGAGS (reference sequence). Here the CDR3 reads CASGDGGHTEVFF. The sequenced CDR3 bases are TGTGCCAGCGGTGATGGAGGGCACACAGAAGTCTTC.

Comments on this clone: Mouse germline and gene names are used. The read terminates 1 residue ahead of where the CDR3 ends, so the germline J gene completes it. V gene TRBV13-2 combines with J gene TRBJ2-4, with 7 nucleotides matching TRBD2. The trim removed 0 bases at V and 0 bases at J, leaving 4 bases unmatched. From germline, CDR1 is NNHNN and CDR2 SYGAGS (reference sequence). The CDR3 loop spans 16 amino acids. The part of the CDR3 DNA that was read is TGTGCCAGCGGTGATGCCTGGGGGTTTAGTCAAAACACCTTGTAC. Translated, it gives CASGDAWGFSQNTLY. The full CDR3 sequence reads CASGDAWGFSQNTLYF.

Concerning this clone: Gene names and germline match the mouse. The read finishes 1 residue shy of the CDR3 end, and the germline J gene is used to complete it. Additional DNA sequences in this sample encode the identical CDR3. The gene calls are TRBV1 and TRBJ2-5; TRBD2 agrees at 10 bases. The J segment lost 0 bases and the V segment lost 3 bases, leaving 3 bases of the junction unmatched. CDR3 length: 16 residues. CDR1 is NSQYPW, CDR2 LRSPGD, per germline (reference sequence). CDR3 DNA (partial): TGCACCTGCAGTGCCCGGACTGGGGGTAACCAAGACACCCAGTAC. Translated: CTCSARTGGNQDTQY. The full CDR3 is CTCSARTGGNQDTQYF.

Comment on this clone: Mouse gene names and germline throughout. The read halts 1 residue ahead of the CDR3 end, with the missing end drawn from the germline J gene. This chain joins TRBV13-2 and TRBJ1-4; 7 bases map to TRBD1. The CDR3 extends over 14 amino acids. The J segment lost 7 bases and the V segment lost 0 bases, leaving 3 bases of the junction unmatched. CDR1 NNHNN and CDR2 SYGAGS come from the germline V gene (reference sequence). CDR3 sequence: CASGDVQGSERLFF. The DNA read from the CDR3 is TGTGCCAGCGGTGATGTACAGGGGAGCGAAAGATTATTT.

Worth noting for this clone: Mouse gene names apply. The read terminates 1 residue ahead of where the CDR3 ends, so the germline J gene completes it. The rearrangement uses TRBV3 and TRBJ2-1; 10 bases align to TRBD1. J gave up 4 bases and V 5 bases, and 2 bases lay outside the gene matches. Germline V gene sequence: CDR1 SNHLY, CDR2 FYNGKV (reference sequence). The CDR3 extends over 14 amino acids. The CDR3: CASSPGQGYAEQFF. Incomplete CDR3 DNA: TGTGCCAGCAGCCCGGGACAGGGGTATGCTGAGCAGTTC. The complete variable domain, with remaining parts taken from reference TRBV3 and TRBJ2-1, reads GPKVLQIPSHQIIDMGQMVTLNCDPVSNHLYFYWYKQILGQQMEFLVNFYNGKVMEKSKLFKDQFSVERPDGSYFTLKIQPTALEDSAVYFCASSPGQGYAEQFFGPGTRLTVL.

A note on this clone: These gene names are mouse names. The CDR3 end is not reached by the read, which stops 1 residue before it; the germline J gene fills it in. This chain joins TRBV26 and TRBJ1-1, with 8 bases fitting TRBD1. There are 15 residues in the CDR3. CDR1 is KGHPV and CDR2 is FQNQEV in the germline V gene (reference sequence). V shed 3 bases, J shed 1 base, and the junction held 4 bases outside the gene matches. The CDR3 region is CASSLSGTGNTEVFF. The CDR3 bases that were read are TGTGCCAGCAGTCTCTCCGGGACAGGGAACACAGAAGTCTTC. Full variable domain (outside the CDR3, taken from reference TRBV26 and TRBJ1-1): NSKVIQTPRYLVKGQGQKAKMRCIPEKGHPVVFWYQQNKNNEFKFLINFQNQEVLQQIDMTEKRFSAECPSNSPCSLEIQSSEAGDSALYLCASSLSGTGNTEVFFGKGTRLTVV.

As for this clone: Gene names are the mouse ones. The observed sequence ends 1 residue before the CDR3 terminus, with the missing tail filled in from the germline J gene. The genes are TRBV12-1 and TRBJ1-1; 8 bases fit TRBD1. The germline V gene encodes CDR1 SGHSN and CDR2 HYEKVE. The ends lost 0 bases at V and 6 bases at J; junction bases unmatched: 5. This CDR3 comprises 14 residues. The CDR3 sequence is CASSLEDRDPEVFF. The CDR3 bases that were read are TGTGCCAGCTCTCTCGAGGACAGGGATCCAGAAGTCTTC.